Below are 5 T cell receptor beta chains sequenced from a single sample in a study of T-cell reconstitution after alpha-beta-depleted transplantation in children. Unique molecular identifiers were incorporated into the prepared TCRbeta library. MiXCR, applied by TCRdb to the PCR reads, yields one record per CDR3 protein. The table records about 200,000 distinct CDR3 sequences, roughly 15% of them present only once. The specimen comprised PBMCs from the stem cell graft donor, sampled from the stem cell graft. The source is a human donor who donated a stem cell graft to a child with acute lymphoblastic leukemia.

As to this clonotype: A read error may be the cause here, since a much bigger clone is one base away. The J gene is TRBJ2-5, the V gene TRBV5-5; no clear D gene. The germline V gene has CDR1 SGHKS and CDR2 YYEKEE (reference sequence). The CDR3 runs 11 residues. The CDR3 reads CASTRGETEYF. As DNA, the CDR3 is TGTGCCAGCACGCGAGGAGAGACCGAGTACTTC. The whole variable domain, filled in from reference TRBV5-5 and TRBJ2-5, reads DAGVTQSPTHLIKTRGQQVTLRCSPISGHKSVSWYQQVLGQGPQFIFQYYEKEERGRGNFPDRFSARQFPNYSSELNVNALLLGDSALYLCASTRGETEYFGPGTRLLVL.

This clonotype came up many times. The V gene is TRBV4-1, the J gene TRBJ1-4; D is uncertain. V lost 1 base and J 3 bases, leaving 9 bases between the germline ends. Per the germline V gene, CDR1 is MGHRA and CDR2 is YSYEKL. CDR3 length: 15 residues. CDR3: CASSQGPRANEKLFF. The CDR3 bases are TGCGCCAGCAGCCAAGGGCCAAGGGCTAATGAAAAACTGTTTTTT.

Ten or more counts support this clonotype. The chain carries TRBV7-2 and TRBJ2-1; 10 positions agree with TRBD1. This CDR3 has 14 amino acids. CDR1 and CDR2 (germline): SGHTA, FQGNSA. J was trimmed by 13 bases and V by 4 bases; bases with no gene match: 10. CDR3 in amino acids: CASSSTGQGTEQFF. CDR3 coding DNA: TGTGCCAGCAGCTCCACGGGACAGGGGACGGAACAGTTCTTC. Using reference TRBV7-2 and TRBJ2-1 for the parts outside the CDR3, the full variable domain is GAGVSQSPSNKVTEKGKDVELRCDPISGHTALYWYRQSLGQGLEFLIYFQGNSAPDKSGLPSDRFSAERTGGSVSTLTIQRTQQEDSAVYLCASSSTGQGTEQFFGPGTRLTVL.

CDR3: CASSLFRDEAFF. CDR3 nucleotides: TGTGCCAGCAGCCTCTTCCGGGACGAAGCTTTCTTT. The chain carries TRBV5-6 and TRBJ1-1; TRBD1 might be the D (5 bases). V was trimmed by 4 bases and J by 8 bases, leaving 12 bases between them. In germline, CDR1 is SGHDT, CDR2 YYEEEE. The CDR3 totals 12 residues.

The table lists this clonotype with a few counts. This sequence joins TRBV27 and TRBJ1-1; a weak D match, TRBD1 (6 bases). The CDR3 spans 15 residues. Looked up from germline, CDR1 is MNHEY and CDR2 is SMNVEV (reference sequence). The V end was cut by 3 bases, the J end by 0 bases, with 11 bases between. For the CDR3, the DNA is TGTGCCAGCAGTTTGTCGACAGGCTTGAACACTGAAGCTTTCTTT. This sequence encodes CASSLSTGLNTEAFF.